This T cell receptor (beta chain) was obtained from a study of glioma-infiltrating T cells. About this clonotype itself: At one of its ends the junction is not consistent with the germline gene, which may arise from a read error.

Germline values: CDR1 DFQATT, CDR2 SNEGSKA (reference sequence). There are 15 residues in the CDR3. Amplification of TCR alpha and beta CDR3 regions from RNA used iRepertoire nested multiplex PCR. TCRdb passed the multiplex PCR reads through MiXCR, listing each CDR3 protein once. The table includes over 120,000 distinct CDR3 sequences, around 40% detected once. The sequence was collected from a human donor with low-grade glioma or glioblastoma, undergoing nonglioma brain surgery, or in good health (not recorded which). The specimen sequenced was glioma tissue, nonneoplastic brain tissue, or PBMCs (not recorded which). The chain has TRBV20-1 and TRBJ2-1; perhaps TRBD2 as D (5 bases). CDR3 coding DNA: TGCAGTGTTAGACCACCAGAGAGGGTTTACAATGAGCAGTTCTTC. Translated: CSVRPPERVYNEQFF.